This T cell receptor (beta chain) derives from a study of blood T cell repertoires in COVID-19. Whole-study context: COVID-19 samples collected from the United States, Italy and Spain covered acute and convalescent phases. PBMCs, B-cell-depleted T cells, or T cells were the source of the cDNA or gDNA that made up the material.

Authors' data handling: Cell counts per sample came from amplifying reference gene primers. Only in-frame clones appear in the TCRdb table, and some are missing; sequencing was by immunoSEQ multiplex PCR. V, J and clone size are taken as reported in that table, and D and trimming were inferred from the DNA itself. Among about 380,000 clones listed, around 84% were seen once. Unmatched junction bases numbered 8, after V lost 7 bases and J lost 5 bases. This CDR3 spans 13 amino acids. The germline gives CDR1 SQVTM, CDR2 ANQGSEA. Sequencing was carried out using peripheral blood. The receptor was derived from a woman aged 18-29 years with acute or convalescent COVID-19. V usage is TRBV29-1 and J usage is TRBJ1-1, with 9 bases identical to TRBD1. CDR3 loop: CSAHRGRFTEAFF. CDR3 bases: TGCAGCGCACACAGGGGGCGGTTTACTGAAGCTTTCTTT. The full variable domain, in which reference TRBV29-1 and TRBJ1-1 provide the parts outside the CDR3, is SAVISQKPSRDICQRGTSLTIQCQVDSQVTMMFWYRQQPGQSLTLIATANQGSEATYESGFVIDKFPISRPNLTFSTLTVSNMSPEDSSIYLCSAHRGRFTEAFFGQGTRLTVV.